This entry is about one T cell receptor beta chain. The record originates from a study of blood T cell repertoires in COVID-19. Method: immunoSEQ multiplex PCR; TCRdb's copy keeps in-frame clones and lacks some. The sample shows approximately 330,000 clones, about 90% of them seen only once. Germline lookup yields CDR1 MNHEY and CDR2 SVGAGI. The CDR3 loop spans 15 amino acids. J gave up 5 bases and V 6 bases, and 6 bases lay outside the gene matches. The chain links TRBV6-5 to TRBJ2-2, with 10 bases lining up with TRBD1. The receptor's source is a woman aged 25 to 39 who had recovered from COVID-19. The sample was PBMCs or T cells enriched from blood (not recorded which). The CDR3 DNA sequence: TGTGCCAGCAGCCCCGGGACAGGGGAAACCGGGGAGCTGTTTTTT. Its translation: CASSPGTGETGELFF.